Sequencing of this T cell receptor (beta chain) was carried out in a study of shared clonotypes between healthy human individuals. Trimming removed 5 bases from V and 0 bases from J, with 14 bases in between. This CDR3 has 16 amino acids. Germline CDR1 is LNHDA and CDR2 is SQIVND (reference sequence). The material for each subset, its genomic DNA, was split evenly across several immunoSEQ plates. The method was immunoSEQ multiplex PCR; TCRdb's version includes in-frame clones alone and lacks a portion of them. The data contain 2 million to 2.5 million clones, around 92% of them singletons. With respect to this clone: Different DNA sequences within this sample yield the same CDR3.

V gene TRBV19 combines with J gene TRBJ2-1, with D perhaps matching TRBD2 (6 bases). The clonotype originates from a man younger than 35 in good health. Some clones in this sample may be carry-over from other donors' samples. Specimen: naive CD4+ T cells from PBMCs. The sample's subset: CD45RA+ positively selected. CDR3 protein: CASSSPGLSSYNEQFF. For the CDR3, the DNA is TGTGCCAGTAGTTCTCCGGGACTCAGCTCCTACAATGAGCAGTTCTTC. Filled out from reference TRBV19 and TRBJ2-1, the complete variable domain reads DGGITQSPKYLFRKEGQNVTLSCEQNLNHDAMYWYRQDPGQGLRLIYYSQIVNDFQKGDIAEGYSVSREKKESFPLTVTSAQKNPTAFYLCASSSPGLSSYNEQFFGPGTRLTVL.